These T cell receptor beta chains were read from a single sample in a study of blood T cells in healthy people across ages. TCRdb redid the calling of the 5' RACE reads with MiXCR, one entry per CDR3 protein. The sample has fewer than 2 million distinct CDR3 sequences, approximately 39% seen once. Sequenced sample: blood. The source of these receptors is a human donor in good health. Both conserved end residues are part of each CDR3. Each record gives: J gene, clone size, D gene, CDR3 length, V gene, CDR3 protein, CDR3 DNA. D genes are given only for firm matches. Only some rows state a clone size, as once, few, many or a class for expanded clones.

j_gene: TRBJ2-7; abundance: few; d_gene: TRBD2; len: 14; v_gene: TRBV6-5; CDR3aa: CASRPTLAGYEQYF; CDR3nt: TGTGCCAGCAGGCCCACACTAGCGGGCTACGAGCAGTACTTC
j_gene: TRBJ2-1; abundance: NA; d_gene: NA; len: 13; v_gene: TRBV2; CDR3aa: CASSEDRPHEQFF; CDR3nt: TGTGCCAGCAGTGAAGACAGACCGCATGAGCAGTTCTTC
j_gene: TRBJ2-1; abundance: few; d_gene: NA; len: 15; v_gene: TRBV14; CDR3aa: CASSQGGPTSNEQFF; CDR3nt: TGTGCCAGCAGCCAAGGGGGACCGACTTCGAATGAGCAGTTCTTC
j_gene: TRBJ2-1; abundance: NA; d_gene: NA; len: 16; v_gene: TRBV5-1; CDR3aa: CASSLEGYGAYNEQFF; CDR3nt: TGCGCCAGCAGCCTTGAGGGGTACGGGGCCTACAATGAGCAGTTCTTC
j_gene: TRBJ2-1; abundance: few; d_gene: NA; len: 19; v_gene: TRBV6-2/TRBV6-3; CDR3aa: CASSYSKERQNPGFDEQFF; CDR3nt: TGTGCCAGCAGTTACTCGAAAGAACGTCAAAACCCGGGGTTCGATGAGCAGTTCTTC
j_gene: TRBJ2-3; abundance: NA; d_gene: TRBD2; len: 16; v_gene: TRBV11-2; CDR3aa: CASSPPSSGGTDTQYF; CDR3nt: TGTGCCAGCAGCCCCCCCTCCAGCGGGGGCACAGATACGCAGTATTTT
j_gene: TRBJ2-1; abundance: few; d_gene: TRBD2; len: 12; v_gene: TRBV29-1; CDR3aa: CSVPGGYNEQFF; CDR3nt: TGCAGCGTGCCCGGGGGGTACAATGAGCAGTTCTTC
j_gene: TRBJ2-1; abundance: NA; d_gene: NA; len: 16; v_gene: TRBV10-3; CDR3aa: CAISESNRRNYNEQFF; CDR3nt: TGTGCCATCAGTGAATCGAACAGGCGAAACTACAATGAGCAGTTCTTC
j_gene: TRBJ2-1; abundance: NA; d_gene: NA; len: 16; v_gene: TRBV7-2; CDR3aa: CASSLLAGASLLQQFF; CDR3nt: TGTGCCAGCAGCTTATTGGCCGGGGCATCTCTTCTACAGCAGTTCTTC
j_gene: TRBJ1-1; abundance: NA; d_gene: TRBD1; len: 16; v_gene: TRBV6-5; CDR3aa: CASSYDRRAGGTEAFF; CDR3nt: TGTGCCAGCAGTTATGACAGGAGGGCAGGGGGCACTGAAGCTTTCTTT
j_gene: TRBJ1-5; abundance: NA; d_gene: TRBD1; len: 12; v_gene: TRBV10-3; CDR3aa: CASGTANQPQHF; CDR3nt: TGTGCCAGTGGGACAGCGAATCAGCCCCAGCATTTT
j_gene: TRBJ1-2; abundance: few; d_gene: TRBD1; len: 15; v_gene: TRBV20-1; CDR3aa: CSARPTRQGHYGYTF; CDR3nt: TGCAGTGCTAGACCGACCCGACAGGGACACTATGGCTACACCTTC
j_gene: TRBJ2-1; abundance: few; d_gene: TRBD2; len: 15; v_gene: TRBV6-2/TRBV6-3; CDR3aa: CATSQPGLDRREQFF; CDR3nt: TGTGCCACTTCCCAACCGGGACTAGACCGTCGCGAGCAGTTCTTC
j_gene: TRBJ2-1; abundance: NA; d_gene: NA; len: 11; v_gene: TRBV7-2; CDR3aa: CVSSSRETQFF; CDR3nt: TGTGTCAGCAGCTCACGAGAGACCCAGTTCTTC
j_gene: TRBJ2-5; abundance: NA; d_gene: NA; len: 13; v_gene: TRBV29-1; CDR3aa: CSADGVWGETQYF; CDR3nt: TGCAGCGCCGACGGGGTTTGGGGAGAGACCCAGTACTTC
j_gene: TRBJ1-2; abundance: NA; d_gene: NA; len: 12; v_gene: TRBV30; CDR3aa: CAWSRGDHGYTF; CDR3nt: TGTGCCTGGAGTAGAGGGGACCATGGCTACACCTTC
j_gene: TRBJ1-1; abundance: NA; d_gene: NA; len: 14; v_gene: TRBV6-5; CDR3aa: CASSYSRVYTEAFF; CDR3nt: TGTGCCAGCAGTTACTCGAGGGTATATACTGAAGCTTTCTTT
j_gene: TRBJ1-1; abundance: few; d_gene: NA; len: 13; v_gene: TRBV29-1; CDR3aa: CSVEVAMNTEAFF; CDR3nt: TGCAGCGTTGAAGTGGCCATGAACACTGAAGCTTTCTTT
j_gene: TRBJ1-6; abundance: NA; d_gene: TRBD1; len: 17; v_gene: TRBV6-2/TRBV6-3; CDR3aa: CASSGGLRTGDNSPLHF; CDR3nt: TGTGCCAGCAGCGGGGGCCTAAGGACAGGCGACAATTCACCCCTCCACTTT
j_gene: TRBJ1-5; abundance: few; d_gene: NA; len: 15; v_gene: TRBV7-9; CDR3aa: CASTEDSNPHQPQHF; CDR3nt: TGTGCCAGCACCGAGGACTCAAACCCCCATCAGCCCCAGCATTTT
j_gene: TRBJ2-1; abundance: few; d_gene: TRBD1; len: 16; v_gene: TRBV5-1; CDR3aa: CASSSSRQGRGNEQFF; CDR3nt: TGCGCCAGCAGCTCCTCCCGACAGGGTAGGGGCAATGAGCAGTTCTTC
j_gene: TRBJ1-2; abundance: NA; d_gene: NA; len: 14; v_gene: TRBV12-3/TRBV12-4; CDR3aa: CASSQIQGLYGYTF; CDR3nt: TGTGCCAGCAGCCAAATCCAAGGGCTCTATGGCTACACCTTC
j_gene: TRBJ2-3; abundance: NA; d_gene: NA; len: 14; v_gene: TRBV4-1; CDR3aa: CASSQEGRTNTQYF; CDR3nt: TGCGCCAGCAGCCAAGAGGGGCGTACGAATACGCAGTATTTT
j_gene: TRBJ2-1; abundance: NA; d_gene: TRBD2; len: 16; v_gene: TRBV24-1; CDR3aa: CATSDLQAGGFDEQFF; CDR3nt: TGTGCCACCAGTGATTTGCAAGCGGGGGGTTTCGATGAGCAGTTCTTC
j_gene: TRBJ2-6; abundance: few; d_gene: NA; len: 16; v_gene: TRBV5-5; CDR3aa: CASSFLFYSGANVLTF; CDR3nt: TGTGCCAGCAGCTTCCTCTTTTACTCTGGGGCCAACGTCCTGACTTTC
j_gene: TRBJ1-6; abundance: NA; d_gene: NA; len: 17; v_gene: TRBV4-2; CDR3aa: CASSQTARGVNNSPLHF; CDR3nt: TGTGCCAGCAGCCAGACAGCCCGAGGGGTTAATAATTCACCCCTCCACTTT
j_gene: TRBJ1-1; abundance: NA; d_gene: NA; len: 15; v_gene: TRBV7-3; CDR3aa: CASSLFSGANTEAFF; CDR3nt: TGTGCCAGCAGCTTATTTTCAGGGGCGAACACTGAAGCTTTCTTT
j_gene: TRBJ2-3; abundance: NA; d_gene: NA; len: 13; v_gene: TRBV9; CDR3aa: CASSGGSRYTQYF; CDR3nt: TGTGCCAGCAGCGGAGGATCGAGATATACGCAGTATTTT